Listed here are 21 T cell receptor beta chains from one sample, sequenced in a study of blood T cell repertoires in COVID-19. Generated by immunoSEQ multiplex PCR, the TCRdb table keeps only in-frame clones and is missing some. Of just over 300,000 clones listed, 90% are singletons. The sequencing sample was made of PBMCs or T cells enriched from blood (not recorded which). Receptors were obtained from a woman aged 18-29 years with acute COVID-19.

The chain employs TRBV27 and TRBJ1-2; 7 bases agree with TRBD1. After removal of 5 bases from V and 4 bases from J, the junction contained 7 bases not matched to a gene. The germline V gene has CDR1 MNHEY and CDR2 SMNVEV (reference sequence). The CDR3 has 14 amino acids. For the CDR3, the DNA is TGTGCCAGCAGTCGCCCGGGACAGACCTATGGCTACACCTTC. Its translation: CASSRPGQTYGYTF.

This clone was observed a single time. The V gene is TRBV5-1, the J gene TRBJ2-2, with TRBD2 matching over 8 bases. The CDR3 runs 14 residues. Per the germline V gene, CDR1 is SGHRS and CDR2 is YFSETQ. The trim removed 2 bases at V and 7 bases at J, leaving 4 bases unmatched. CDR3 DNA: TGCGCCAGCAGCTTAGCGGGAGTGATCGGGGAGCTGTTTTTT. Its translation: CASSLAGVIGELFF.

As DNA, the CDR3 is TGTGCCGGATCTAGCGGGAGGGGATTATCAGATACGCAGTATTTT. Its translation is CAGSSGRGLSDTQYF. V gene TRBV9 combines with J gene TRBJ2-3; 12 bases agree with TRBD2. In germline, CDR1 is SGDLS, CDR2 YYNGEE. V dropped 10 bases and J dropped 4; count of bases not matched to a gene: 10. The CDR3 consists of 15 residues.

The chain has TRBV13 and TRBJ2-1; 12 bases map to TRBD2. The CDR3 covers 17 residues. The J segment lost 4 bases and the V segment lost 4 bases, leaving 8 bases of the junction unmatched. Germline CDR1 reads PRHDT; CDR2 reads FYEKMQ (reference sequence). The CDR3 loop is CASSSRLAGVEYNEQFF. CDR3 in DNA: TGTGCCAGCAGCTCTAGACTAGCGGGAGTGGAGTACAATGAGCAGTTCTTC. The full variable domain, rest sourced from reference TRBV13 and TRBJ2-1, is AAGVIQSPRHLIKEKRETATLKCYPIPRHDTVYWYQQGPGQDPQFLISFYEKMQSDKGSIPDRFSAQQFSDYHSELNMSSLELGDSALYFCASSSRLAGVEYNEQFFGPGTRLTVL.

The chain employs TRBV6-4 and TRBJ2-7, with unresolved D. This CDR3 has 12 amino acids. V was pared by 4 bases and J by 5 bases, with 9 bases between. CDR1 is MRHNA and CDR2 is SNTAGT in the germline V gene. CDR3 in amino acids: CASSAAVNEQYF. The CDR3 nucleotides read TGTGCCAGCAGTGCGGCGGTTAACGAGCAGTACTTC.

This clone was found once. V and J are TRBV10-3 and TRBJ2-7; TRBD1 matches 8 bases. V shed 4 bases, J shed 2 bases, and the junction held 7 bases outside the gene matches. The CDR3 loop spans 15 amino acids. Germline loops: CDR1 ENHRY, CDR2 SYGVKD. The CDR3 DNA reads TGTGCCATCAGTGCTTCGGGGGACAGGACCTACGAGCAGTACTTC. Translating it yields CAISASGDRTYEQYF.

This chain uses TRBV5-1 with TRBJ2-2, with a tentative D call TRBD2 (6 bases). The ends were cut back, 0 bases at V and 4 bases at J, with 13 bases in the middle. The CDR3 is made up of 16 amino acids. Germline loops: CDR1 SGHRS, CDR2 YFSETQ. CDR3 DNA sequence: TGCGCCAGCAGCTTGGGACTAGAGCCCCCCACCGGGGAGCTGTTTTTT. Its protein is CASSLGLEPPTGELFF.

This chain connects TRBV12-3 or TRBV12-4 to TRBJ1-2; the D is unclear. V was cut by 5 bases and J by 8 bases, with 9 bases left in between. The CDR3 is 11 residues long. CDR3 protein: CASSPLVGYTF. DNA for the CDR3: TGTGCCAGCAGTCCCCTCGTGGGCTACACCTTC.

The V gene is TRBV28, the J gene TRBJ2-7, with a weak D call TRBD1 (6 bases). Germline V lookup: CDR1 MDHEN, CDR2 SYDVKM. The CDR3 covers 12 residues. Trimming cost V 11 bases and J 2 bases, with 13 bases left between them. The CDR3 loop reads CACTGLAYEQYF. Here the CDR3 DNA reads TGTGCCTGTACAGGGCTAGCCTACGAGCAGTACTTC. Full variable domain (outside the CDR3, taken from reference TRBV28 and TRBJ2-7): DVKVTQSSRYLVKRTGEKVFLECVQDMDHENMFWYRQDPGLGLRLIYFSYDVKMKEKGDIPEGYSVSREKKERFSLILESASTNQTSMYLCACTGLAYEQYFGPGTRLTVT.

Comments on this clone: The junction departs from the called germline gene at one end, perhaps through a read error. The chain couples TRBV10-3 to TRBJ1-1; 9 bases match TRBD1. This CDR3 comprises 13 residues. In germline, CDR1 is ENHRY, CDR2 SYGVKD. The CDR3 region has the DNA TGTGCCATCAGTTGGGACAGGGCCAGGGGTAGAGGATTT. It translates to CAISWDRARGRGF.

This chain links TRBV11-3 with TRBJ1-6, with no clear D. The CDR3 totals 13 residues. V lost 5 bases, J lost 6 bases, and 8 bases lay in between. Germline CDR1 is SGHNT and CDR2 is YENEEA. The CDR3 protein is CASSLRINSPLHF. The CDR3 nucleotides read TGTGCCAGCAGCCTTAGAATTAATTCACCCCTCCACTTT.

This clone was counted a few times. J is TRBJ2-5 and V is TRBV5-1; possibly TRBD2 for D (6 bases). The CDR3 is 14 amino acids. From germline, CDR1 is SGHRS and CDR2 YFSETQ. Trimming removed 4 bases from V and 3 bases from J, with 13 bases in between. The CDR3 reads CASSRAGGEETQYF. CDR3 sequence (DNA): TGCGCCAGCAGCCGCGCCGGAGGGGAAGAGACCCAGTACTTC.

The chain has TRBV11-1 and TRBJ2-5; D not resolved. The V and J ends lost 7 bases and 1 base respectively, with 10 bases between them. CDR1 SGHAT and CDR2 FQDESV come from the germline V gene (reference sequence). CDR3 length: 13 residues. CDR3 nucleotides: TGTGCCAGCAAACCTCAAGCCCAAGAGACCCAGTACTTC. It is translated as CASKPQAQETQYF.

The rearrangement joins TRBV27 to TRBJ2-1, with 11 bases fitting TRBD2. Germline V gives CDR1 MNHEY, CDR2 SMNVEV (reference sequence). V gave up 7 bases and J gave up 7 bases; unmatched junction bases: 9. The CDR3 totals 15 residues. CDR3 in amino acids: CASTPRTSGSNEQFF. CDR3 in DNA: TGTGCCAGCACCCCACGGACTAGCGGGTCTAATGAGCAGTTCTTC.

The chain links TRBV27 to TRBJ2-1; D is unresolved. Per the germline V gene, CDR1 is MNHEY and CDR2 is SMNVEV (reference sequence). V lost 2 bases to trimming and J lost 1 base, with 9 bases between them. The CDR3 consists of 15 residues. The CDR3 is CASSLKPTSYNEQFF. CDR3 DNA sequence: TGTGCCAGCAGTTTAAAACCCACTTCCTACAATGAGCAGTTCTTC.

The J gene is TRBJ1-5, the V gene TRBV28, with TRBD1 as a possible D gene (5 bases). Germline CDR1 MDHEN, CDR2 SYDVKM. CDR3 length equals 16 residues. Trimming shortened V by 6 bases and J by 4 bases, and 19 bases separated the two germline ends. The CDR3 region is CASSPSGTGENQPQHF. The CDR3 region has the DNA TGTGCCAGCAGCCCCTCCGGGACTGGGGAAAATCAGCCCCAGCATTTT.

The rearrangement uses TRBV7-9 and TRBJ1-1; no clear D. The CDR3 is 13 residues long. Germline CDR1 SEHNR, CDR2 FQNEAQ (reference sequence). Trimming removed 3 bases from V and 7 bases from J, with 12 bases in between. CDR3 residues: CASSLGSMLEAFF. CDR3 bases: TGTGCCAGCAGCTTGGGCAGCATGCTTGAAGCTTTCTTT.

The DNA of the CDR3 is TGTGCCACCAGTGACACACGACAGGCTGGAAACACCATATATTTT. Protein sequence: CATSDTRQAGNTIYF. The genes are TRBV24-1 and TRBJ1-3; possible D gene TRBD1, 6 bases. The V gene lost 4 bases and the J gene lost 2 bases, with 11 bases spanning the gap. The CDR3 is made up of 15 amino acids. Germline values: CDR1 KGHDR, CDR2 SFDVKD.

The rearrangement links TRBV3-1 (or the pseudogene TRBV3-2) to TRBJ2-7; weak D call: TRBD1 (6 bases). Germline V CDR1 and CDR2: LGHDT, YNNKEL (reference sequence). This CDR3 is 14 amino acids long. The V end lost 3 bases, the J end lost 6 bases, and 15 bases lay between the germline ends. CDR3 DNA: TGTGCCAGCAGCCAGGTTGGTGGGGGCCTCGAGCAGTACTTC. This translates into CASSQVGGGLEQYF.

The rearrangement uses TRBV24-1 and TRBJ1-1; D gene uncertain. This CDR3 region has 12 residues. From germline, CDR1 is KGHDR and CDR2 SFDVKD. Trimming left V 7 bases short and J 3 bases short, with 8 bases between. CDR3 DNA sequence: TGTGCCACCAGGCTGAGTGACACTGAAGCTTTCTTT. The encoded protein is CATRLSDTEAFF.

This sequence joins TRBV9 and TRBJ2-7; D is possibly TRBD2 (6 bases). There are 15 residues in the CDR3. Germline V lookup: CDR1 SGDLS, CDR2 YYNGEE. V was clipped by 3 bases and J by 3 bases, with 16 bases between them. As DNA, the CDR3 is TGTGCCAGCAGCGCGACAACCACTAGCAACTACGAGCAGTACTTC. Translated: CASSATTTSNYEQYF.